The 16 T cell receptor beta chains given below trace back to one sample, sequenced in a study of cytomegalovirus exposure and HLA in healthy donors. PCR used 60 Vbeta primers and 13 Jbeta primers. Measured with immunoSEQ multiplex PCR; TCRdb has only the in-frame clones, and not every one. The sample has approximately 50,000 clones. Material: PBMCs. These receptors all stem from a man between 18 and 35 years old in good health and CMV-seropositive.

J is TRBJ2-1 and V is TRBV2; TRBD2 agrees at 9 bases. V trimming: 7 bases; J trimming: 6 bases; junction bases outside the gene matches: 7. The CDR3 covers 14 residues. CDR1 and CDR2 from the germline V gene are SNHLY and FYNNEI. The CDR3 DNA reads as TGTGCCAGCACCGGGACTAGCCCTACCAATGAGCAGTTCTTC. Protein product: CASTGTSPTNEQFF.

The chain carries TRBV25-1 and TRBJ2-1; D is unresolved. This CDR3 region has 15 residues. Trimming left V 2 bases short and J 4 bases short, with 12 bases between. CDR1 is MGHDK, CDR2 SYGVNS, per germline. For the CDR3, the DNA is TGTGCCAGCAGTGAACCGACACCAGGATACAATGAGCAGTTCTTC. Translated: CASSEPTPGYNEQFF.

The CDR3 DNA reads as TGTGCCAGCAGGACCACAGGGGTTCCCTCTGGGGCCAACGTCCTGACTTTC. It specifies CASRTTGVPSGANVLTF. The chain uses TRBV27 and TRBJ2-6; 7 bases line up with TRBD1. Germline CDR1 reads MNHEY; CDR2 reads SMNVEV (reference sequence). The CDR3 consists of 17 residues. With 6 bases clipped from V and 0 bases from J, the junction kept 8 bases outside the gene matches.

The rearrangement joins TRBV5-1 to TRBJ1-2; 10 nucleotides agree with TRBD1. The CDR3 contains 15 residues. Trimming took 5 bases from V and 6 from J; bases not matched to a gene: 10. Per the germline V gene, CDR1 is SGHRS and CDR2 is YFSETQ. As DNA, the CDR3 is TGCGCCAGCAGTTCCCAGACAGGGGGCGCGAATGGCTACACCTTC. It is translated as CASSSQTGGANGYTF.

The rearrangement joins TRBV19 to TRBJ1-1; possible D gene TRBD1, 5 bases. V lost 7 bases to trimming and J lost 1 base, with 16 bases between them. Germline assignment: CDR1 LNHDA and CDR2 SQIVND (reference sequence). The length of the CDR3 is 15 residues. The CDR3 region has the DNA TGTGCCAGTATAATGGGCGGGACTCCGAACACTGAAGCTTTCTTT. Residues: CASIMGGTPNTEAFF.

The CDR3 loop is CASSQGGGTYGYTF. DNA for the CDR3: TGTGCCAGCAGTCAAGGGGGCGGGACCTATGGCTACACCTTC. The chain recombines TRBV28 with TRBJ1-2; 7 bases match TRBD1. The CDR3 has 14 amino acids. The V and J ends lost 5 bases and 4 bases, in that order; junction bases with no gene match: 7. Germline CDR1 is MDHEN and CDR2 is SYDVKM.

The rearrangement joins TRBV19 to TRBJ1-1, with 8 bases aligning to TRBD1. The CDR3 loop spans 14 amino acids. Unmatched junction bases numbered 5, after V lost 2 bases and J lost 6 bases. CDR1 is LNHDA and CDR2 is SQIVND in the germline V gene (reference sequence). The CDR3, as DNA: TGTGCCAGTAGTATATACCCGGGACAGGCTGAAGCTTTCTTT. This gives the protein CASSIYPGQAEAFF.

The chain joins TRBV2 to TRBJ2-7; TRBD2 aligns across 9 bases. Germline lookup yields CDR1 SNHLY and CDR2 FYNNEI. This CDR3 region has 14 residues. V was pared by 8 bases and J by 2 bases, with 7 bases of the junction left unmatched. CDR3 DNA: TGTGCCAGCTCGGCTAGCGGGAAACCCTACGAGCAGTACTTC. Amino acid sequence: CASSASGKPYEQYF.

V and J are TRBV15 and TRBJ2-7; D remains ambiguous. Trimming pared 2 bases from V and 6 bases from J, leaving 17 bases between. The germline V gene encodes CDR1 LNHNV and CDR2 YYDKDF (reference sequence). The length of the CDR3 is 15 residues. CDR3 bases: TGTGCCACCAGCAGAACCGCTACGAATATACGCGAGCAGTACTTC. It yields the protein CATSRTATNIREQYF.

V gene TRBV7-2 combines with J gene TRBJ1-2, with D possibly matching TRBD1 (5 bases). Trimming took off 1 base at V and 4 bases at J, with 10 bases between the two ends. CDR3 length equals 14 residues. In germline, CDR1 is SGHTA, CDR2 FQGNSA. CDR3 sequence reads: CASSLEAGTYGYTF. The CDR3 DNA reads as TGTGCCAGCAGCTTAGAGGCGGGGACCTATGGCTACACCTTC.

This sequence joins TRBV19 and TRBJ2-1, with 11 bases that match TRBD2. Trimming took 4 bases from V and 0 from J; bases not matched to a gene: 11. The germline V gene has CDR1 LNHDA and CDR2 SQIVND (reference sequence). This CDR3 spans 19 amino acids. In nucleotides, the CDR3 is TGTGCCAGTAGTAGAGGGGGACTAGCGGTTGCCTACTCCTACAATGAGCAGTTCTTC. It codes for CASSRGGLAVAYSYNEQFF.

The V call is TRBV25-1, the J call TRBJ2-5; D not certain. Per the germline V gene, CDR1 is MGHDK and CDR2 is SYGVNS. There are 13 residues in the CDR3. With 2 bases removed from V and 0 bases from J, the gap between germline ends came to 4 bases. The CDR3 region is CASSEPDQETQYF. The CDR3 DNA reads TGTGCCAGCAGTGAACCCGACCAAGAGACCCAGTACTTC.

The V gene is TRBV19, the J gene TRBJ2-7; 8 bases fit TRBD2. The CDR3 contains 14 residues. V was clipped by 7 bases and J by 6 bases; unmatched bases: 11. Germline V gene lookup returns CDR1 LNHDA and CDR2 SQIVND (reference sequence). CDR3: CASTVSGRMGEQYF. The CDR3 DNA sequence: TGTGCCAGTACAGTCAGCGGGAGAATGGGCGAGCAGTACTTC.

The chain is built from TRBV6-5 and TRBJ2-1; D is undetermined. There are 14 residues in the CDR3. V lost 1 base to trimming and J lost 10 bases, with 14 bases between them. Germline V gene data show CDR1 as MNHEY and CDR2 as SVGAGI. CDR3 in DNA: TGTGCCAGCAGTTACTTTAGTGAGTCTAGGGAGCAGTTCTTC. It encodes CASSYFSESREQFF.

The CDR3 reads CASSFTGNYGYTF. CDR3 sequence (DNA): TGTGCCAGCAGTTTTACGGGTAACTATGGCTACACCTTC. V usage is TRBV27 and J usage is TRBJ1-2; no reliable D call. Trimming stripped 3 bases from V and 1 base from J, with 6 bases between. This CDR3 has 13 amino acids. CDR1 and CDR2 (germline): MNHEY, SMNVEV (reference sequence).

The J gene is TRBJ1-3, the V gene TRBV19, with a weak D call TRBD1 (6 bases). Trimming pared 5 bases from V and 0 bases from J, leaving 14 bases between. Germline V gives CDR1 LNHDA, CDR2 SQIVND (reference sequence). The CDR3 is 16 residues long. The CDR3 here is CASSRDTHYSGNTIYF. CDR3 sequence (DNA): TGTGCCAGTAGTCGGGACACTCACTACTCTGGAAACACCATATATTTT.